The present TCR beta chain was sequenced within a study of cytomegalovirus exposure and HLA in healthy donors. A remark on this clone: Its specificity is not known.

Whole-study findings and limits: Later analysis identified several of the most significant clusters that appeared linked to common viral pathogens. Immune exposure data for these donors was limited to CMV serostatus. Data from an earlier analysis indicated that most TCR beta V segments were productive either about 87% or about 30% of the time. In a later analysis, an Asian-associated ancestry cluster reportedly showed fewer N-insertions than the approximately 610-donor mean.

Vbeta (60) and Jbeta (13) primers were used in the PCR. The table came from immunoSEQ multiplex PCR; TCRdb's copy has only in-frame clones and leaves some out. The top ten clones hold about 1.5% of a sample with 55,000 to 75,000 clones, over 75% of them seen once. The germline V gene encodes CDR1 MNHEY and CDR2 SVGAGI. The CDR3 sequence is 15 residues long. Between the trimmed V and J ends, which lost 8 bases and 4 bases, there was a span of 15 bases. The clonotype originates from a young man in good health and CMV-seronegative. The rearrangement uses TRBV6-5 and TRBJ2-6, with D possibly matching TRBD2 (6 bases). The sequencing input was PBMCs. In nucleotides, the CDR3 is TGTGCCAGCCGCCTGGGGGGTGCCGGGGCCAACGTCCTGACTTTC. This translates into CASRLGGAGANVLTF.